The subject of this entry is one T cell receptor (beta chain). The target antigen is unknown. These data are taken from a study of CXCR3-negative and CXCR3-positive naive CD8 T cells. Study-level points and caveats: Compared with CXCR3-negative naive cells, CXCR3-positive naive cells showed more hydrophobic TRB CDR3s. Similar TRBV-TRBJ usage was seen in naive cells (both CXCR3-negative and CXCR3-positive), but memory cells differed.

The libraries of TRB cDNA were constructed through 5' RACE using UMI labels. TCRdb reworked the 5' RACE reads into one entry per CDR3 protein, no DNA. The sample includes under 150,000 distinct CDR3 sequences. This TCR derives from a human donor in good health. Some clones in this sample may be carry-over from other donors' samples. Specimen: naive CXCR3+ CD8+ T cells from blood. Subset of the sample: CD45RO-CCR7+CD27+CD95- naive CD8+ T cells expressing CXCR3 (TNR3+).

The CDR3: CASSPSPREMNRWTQYF. This rearrangement joins TRBV12-3 or TRBV12-4 to TRBJ2-5; as DNA is missing, the TRBD2 call by TCRdb cannot be tested. This CDR3 is 17 amino acids long.